Below are 2 T cell receptor beta chains sequenced from a single sample in a study of early T cells in non-severe SARS-CoV-2 infection. TCRdb used MiXCR to reprocess the 5' RACE reads, holding one entry per CDR3 protein. The repertoire holds around 99,000 distinct CDR3 sequences, with approximately 16% as singletons. The sequencing used whole blood, collected at baseline. The source of these receptors is an adult who was a healthcare worker with PCR-confirmed SARS-CoV-2 infection or an uninfected control (not recorded which).

This chain links TRBV7-7 with TRBJ2-2; 8 nucleotides align to TRBD2. The V segment lost 6 bases and the J segment 5 bases; nucleotides outside the gene matches: 8. The germline V gene has CDR1 SSHAT and CDR2 FNYEAQ (reference sequence). The CDR3 is 15 amino acids. CDR3 loop: CASSGAGVGTGELFF. CDR3 DNA: TGTGCCAGCAGTGGAGCGGGAGTCGGAACCGGGGAGCTGTTTTTT. The full variable domain, in which reference TRBV7-7 and TRBJ2-2 provide the parts outside the CDR3, is GAGVSQSPRYKVTKRGQDVTLRCDPISSHATLYWYQQALGQGPEFLTYFNYEAQPDKSGLPSDRFSAERPEGSISTLTIQRTEQRDSAMYRCASSGAGVGTGELFFGEGSRLTVL.

This clonotype turned up a few times. V is TRBV27 and J is TRBJ2-1; 10 nucleotides line up with TRBD2. CDR1 is MNHEY and CDR2 is SMNVEV in the germline V gene (reference sequence). This CDR3 region has 15 residues. The V and J ends lost 5 bases and 9 bases, in that order; junction bases with no gene match: 10. CDR3: CASSRLAGEGSEQFF. DNA for the CDR3: TGTGCCAGCAGTAGGCTAGCGGGAGAAGGGAGTGAGCAGTTCTTC.